Sequencing of this TCR beta chain was carried out in a study of cytomegalovirus exposure and HLA in healthy donors. Study-wide findings and caveats: In a later analysis, first-cohort TCR clusters were found to tend to co-occur in the 120 validation repertoires. Most observed TCR sequences were rare, whereas some public TCRs were detected in many donors. The listing of roughly 160 TCR beta chains classed them as cytomegalovirus-associated. In vitro work confirmed that three CMV-associated chains recognize CMV antigens.

This table comes from immunoSEQ multiplex PCR, and its TCRdb copy is limited to in-frame clones, with some not included. The sample has about 140,000 clones; 88% are singletons. Only one count was recorded for this clone. Its antigen is still unknown. The sequencing input was PBMCs. This TCR was recovered from a woman between 18 and 30 years old in good health and CMV-seropositive.

Here the CDR3 reads CASSLGQVGNTIYF. CDR3 coding DNA: TGCGCCAGCAGCTTGGGGCAAGTAGGAAACACCATATATTTT. The chain links TRBV5-1 to TRBJ1-3; D gene uncertain. Trimming removed 0 bases from V and 4 bases from J, with 8 bases in between. The CDR3 length is 14 residues. Germline CDR1 is SGHRS and CDR2 is YFSETQ.